This is a list of T cell receptor beta chains from one sample in a study of human T cells and chemical hapten exposure. MiXCR was run by TCRdb on the RACE reads, yielding one entry per CDR3 protein. The sample lists about 180,000 distinct CDR3 sequences; more than 25% were seen once. Sequences were derived from whole blood, sampled in connection with sensitization to the hapten diphenylcyclopropenone (DPC). The origin of the receptors is a woman aged 25 to 39 with alopecia areata. Some clones in this sample may be carry-over from other donors' samples. Each CDR3 is given with its conserved first and last residue. Fields, in order: J gene, D gene, V gene, CDR3 length, clone size, CDR3 protein, CDR3 DNA. The D gene is left open where the match is weak. Rows give clone size only sometimes, using once, few, many, or a class for an expanded clone.

J: TRBJ1-5; D: .; V: TRBV7-9; length: 12; size: .; CDR3: CASSLPRQPQHF; DNA: TGTGCCAGCAGCTTGCCCCGGCAGCCCCAGCATTTT
J: TRBJ1-2; D: .; V: TRBV4-2; length: 17; size: .; CDR3: CASSQAQGSGIGYGYTF; DNA: TGTGCCAGCAGCCAAGCTCAGGGATCGGGAATAGGCTATGGCTACACCTTC
J: TRBJ2-4; D: .; V: TRBV20-1; length: 12; size: once; CDR3: CSARRSENIQYF; DNA: TGCAGTGCTAGACGATCGGAAAACATTCAGTACTTC
J: TRBJ2-4; D: .; V: TRBV7-2; length: 13; size: once; CDR3: CASSLGSVNIQYF; DNA: TGTGCCAGCAGCTTAGGATCAGTAAACATTCAGTACTTC
J: TRBJ2-7; D: .; V: TRBV5-1; length: 15; size: few; CDR3: CASSSFEDATYEQYF; DNA: TGCGCCAGCAGCTCCTTTGAGGACGCCACCTACGAGCAGTACTTC
J: TRBJ2-7; D: .; V: TRBV27; length: 12; size: .; CDR3: CASGLPHYEQYF; DNA: TGTGCCAGCGGACTACCCCACTACGAGCAGTACTTC
J: TRBJ2-1; D: .; V: TRBV5-1; length: 14; size: .; CDR3: CASSLAGNLGEQFF; DNA: TGCGCCAGCAGCTTGGCTGGTAACCTGGGTGAGCAGTTCTTC
J: TRBJ1-6; D: .; V: TRBV5-5; length: 16; size: few; CDR3: CASSERQAPYNSPLHF; DNA: TGTGCCAGCAGCGAACGACAGGCTCCCTATAATTCACCCCTCCACTTT
J: TRBJ2-1; D: .; V: TRBV6-2/TRBV6-3; length: 13; size: .; CDR3: CATQYTSYNEQFF; DNA: TGTGCCACCCAGTACACCTCCTACAATGAGCAGTTCTTC
J: TRBJ2-1; D: TRBD2; V: TRBV5-6; length: 17; size: few; CDR3: CASSLTLREGSYNEQFF; DNA: TGTGCCAGCAGCTTGACTTTGCGGGAGGGATCCTACAATGAGCAGTTCTTC
J: TRBJ2-3; D: .; V: TRBV28; length: 11; size: few; CDR3: CASSSTRGQYF; DNA: TGTGCCAGCAGTTCAACCAGGGGGCAGTATTTT
J: TRBJ1-1; D: .; V: TRBV5-6; length: 13; size: .; CDR3: CASSVSRASEAFF; DNA: TGTGCCAGCAGCGTATCCAGGGCCTCTGAAGCTTTCTTT
J: TRBJ2-2; D: .; V: TRBV6-2/TRBV6-3; length: 16; size: .; CDR3: CASNPTPTRPTGELFF; DNA: TGTGCCAGCAATCCTACCCCCACTAGGCCCACCGGGGAGCTGTTTTTT
J: TRBJ1-5; D: TRBD1; V: TRBV6-5; length: 15; size: .; CDR3: CASRGRQGDNQPQHF; DNA: TGTGCCAGCAGGGGTAGACAGGGAGACAATCAGCCCCAGCATTTT
J: TRBJ1-6; D: .; V: TRBV6-5; length: 15; size: few; CDR3: CASSPTRVGPSPLHF; DNA: TGTGCCAGCAGTCCGACAAGGGTAGGGCCTTCACCCCTCCACTTT
J: TRBJ1-2; D: TRBD1; V: TRBV20-1; length: 14; size: .; CDR3: CSAASGTGDYGYTF; DNA: TGCAGTGCCGCATCCGGGACAGGGGATTATGGCTACACCTTC
J: TRBJ1-4; D: .; V: TRBV7-2; length: 15; size: few; CDR3: CASSPQLGTNEKLFF; DNA: TGTGCCAGCAGCCCCCAGTTGGGCACTAATGAAAAACTGTTTTTT
J: TRBJ2-5; D: .; V: TRBV5-1; length: 13; size: .; CDR3: CASSASFQETQYF; DNA: TGCGCCAGCAGCGCGAGTTTCCAAGAGACCCAGTACTTC
J: TRBJ2-1; D: TRBD2; V: TRBV29-1; length: 13; size: .; CDR3: CSVGGRARSEQFF; DNA: TGCAGCGTTGGAGGGAGGGCCCGTTCGGAGCAGTTCTTC
J: TRBJ2-3; D: .; V: TRBV7-2; length: 15; size: .; CDR3: CASSSGGTSTDTQYF; DNA: TGTGCCAGCAGCTCAGGGGGGACTAGCACAGATACGCAGTATTTT
J: TRBJ1-1; D: .; V: TRBV29-1; length: 13; size: few; CDR3: CSSVPRLNTEAFF; DNA: TGCAGCTCCGTCCCACGACTGAACACTGAAGCTTTCTTT
J: TRBJ1-5; D: .; V: TRBV7-9; length: 14; size: few; CDR3: CASSPLDGNQPQHF; DNA: TGTGCCAGCAGCCCCCTTGACGGGAATCAGCCCCAGCATTTT
J: TRBJ2-7; D: TRBD1; V: TRBV28; length: 15; size: .; CDR3: CASTLGQRLAYEQYF; DNA: TGTGCCAGCACCCTGGGACAGAGATTGGCCTACGAGCAGTACTTC
J: TRBJ2-1; D: TRBD1; V: TRBV29-1; length: 12; size: few; CDR3: CSVGQGASEQFF; DNA: TGCAGCGTTGGACAGGGGGCGTCTGAGCAGTTCTTC